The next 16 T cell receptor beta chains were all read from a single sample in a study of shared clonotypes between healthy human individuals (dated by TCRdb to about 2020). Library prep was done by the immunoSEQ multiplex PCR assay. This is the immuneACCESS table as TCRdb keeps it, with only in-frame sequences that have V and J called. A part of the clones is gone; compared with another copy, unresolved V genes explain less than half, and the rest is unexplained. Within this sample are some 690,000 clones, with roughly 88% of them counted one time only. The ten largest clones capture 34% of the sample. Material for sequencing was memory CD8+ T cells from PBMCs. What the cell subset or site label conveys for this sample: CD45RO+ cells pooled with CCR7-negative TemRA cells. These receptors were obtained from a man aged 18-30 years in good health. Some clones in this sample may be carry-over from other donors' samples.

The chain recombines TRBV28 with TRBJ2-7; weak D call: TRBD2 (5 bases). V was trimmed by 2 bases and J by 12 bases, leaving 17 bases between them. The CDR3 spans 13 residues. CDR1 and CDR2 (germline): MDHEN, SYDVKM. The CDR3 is CASSLVRSTKRYF. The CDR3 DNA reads TGTGCCAGCAGTTTAGTCCGCTCGACTAAGCGGTACTTC.

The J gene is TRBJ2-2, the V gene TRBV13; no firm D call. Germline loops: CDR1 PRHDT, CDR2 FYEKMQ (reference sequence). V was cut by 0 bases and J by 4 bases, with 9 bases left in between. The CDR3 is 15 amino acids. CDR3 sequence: CASSLGSGGTGELFF. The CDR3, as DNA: TGTGCCAGCAGCTTAGGTTCGGGTGGCACCGGGGAGCTGTTTTTT.

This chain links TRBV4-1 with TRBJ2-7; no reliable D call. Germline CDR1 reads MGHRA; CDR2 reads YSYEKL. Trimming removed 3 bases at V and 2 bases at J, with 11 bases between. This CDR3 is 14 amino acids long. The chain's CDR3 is CASSHGPRPYEQYF. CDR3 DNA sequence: TGCGCCAGCAGCCACGGACCGCGGCCCTACGAGCAGTACTTC.

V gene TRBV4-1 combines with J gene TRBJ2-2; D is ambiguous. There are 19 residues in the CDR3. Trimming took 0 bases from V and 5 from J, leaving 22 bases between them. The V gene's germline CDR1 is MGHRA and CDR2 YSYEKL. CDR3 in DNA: TGCGCCAGCAGCCAAGATGCGTGGTCTAACCTCCATGAAACCGGGGAGCTGTTTTTT. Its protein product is CASSQDAWSNLHETGELFF.

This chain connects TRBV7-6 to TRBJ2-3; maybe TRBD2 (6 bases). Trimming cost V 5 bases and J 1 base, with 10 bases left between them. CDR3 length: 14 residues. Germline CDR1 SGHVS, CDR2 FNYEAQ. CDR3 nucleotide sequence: TGTGCCAGCAGCCCGGGGGTGGGCACAGATACGCAGTATTTT. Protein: CASSPGVGTDTQYF.

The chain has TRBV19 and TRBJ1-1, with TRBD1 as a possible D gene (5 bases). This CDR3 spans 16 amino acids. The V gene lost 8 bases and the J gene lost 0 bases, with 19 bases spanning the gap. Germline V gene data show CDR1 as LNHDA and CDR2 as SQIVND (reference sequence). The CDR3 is CASAPSWGRVNTEAFF. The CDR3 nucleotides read TGTGCCAGTGCCCCAAGCTGGGGCAGGGTGAACACTGAAGCTTTCTTT.

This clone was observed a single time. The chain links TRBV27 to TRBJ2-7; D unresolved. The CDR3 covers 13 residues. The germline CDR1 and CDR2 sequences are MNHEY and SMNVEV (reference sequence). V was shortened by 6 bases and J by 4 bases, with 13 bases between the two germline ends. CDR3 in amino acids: CASSSDGSYEQYF. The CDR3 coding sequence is TGTGCCAGCAGCTCCGACGGATCGTACGAGCAGTACTTC.

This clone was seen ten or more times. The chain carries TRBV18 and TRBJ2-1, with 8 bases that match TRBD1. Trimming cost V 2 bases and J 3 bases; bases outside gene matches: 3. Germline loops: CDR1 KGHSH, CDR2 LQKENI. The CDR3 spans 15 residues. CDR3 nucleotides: TGTGCCAGCTCACCATTTACAGGGGGCTACAATGAGCAGTTCTTC. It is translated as CASSPFTGGYNEQFF.

The CDR3 region has the DNA TGTGCCAGCAGCTGGACAGGGGGCCTTAACTATGGCTACACCTTC. As protein: CASSWTGGLNYGYTF. This chain connects TRBV7-3 to TRBJ1-2, with TRBD1 matching 11 bases. This CDR3 has 15 residues. With V trimmed by 4 bases and J by 1 base, 2 bases remained unmatched. Germline V gene sequence: CDR1 SGHTA, CDR2 FQGTGA.

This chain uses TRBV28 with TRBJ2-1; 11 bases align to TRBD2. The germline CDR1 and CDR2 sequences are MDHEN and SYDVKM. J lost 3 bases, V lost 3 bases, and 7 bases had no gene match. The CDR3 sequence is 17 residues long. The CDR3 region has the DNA TGTGCCAGCAGTTTGGCATACGGGACTAGCGGCTACAATGAGCAGTTCTTC. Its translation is CASSLAYGTSGYNEQFF.

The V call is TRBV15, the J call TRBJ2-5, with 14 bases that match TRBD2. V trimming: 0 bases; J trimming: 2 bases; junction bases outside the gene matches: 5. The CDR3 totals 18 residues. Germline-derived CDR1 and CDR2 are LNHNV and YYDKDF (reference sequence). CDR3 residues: CATSRDPGLAGGQETQYF. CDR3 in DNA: TGTGCCACCAGCAGAGATCCCGGACTAGCGGGGGGACAAGAGACCCAGTACTTC.

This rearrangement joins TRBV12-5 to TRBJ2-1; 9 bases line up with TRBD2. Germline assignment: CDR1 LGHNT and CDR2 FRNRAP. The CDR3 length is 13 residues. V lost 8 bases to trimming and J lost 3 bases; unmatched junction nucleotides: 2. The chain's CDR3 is CASRLADYNEQFF. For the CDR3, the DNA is TGTGCTAGTCGACTAGCGGACTACAATGAGCAGTTCTTC.

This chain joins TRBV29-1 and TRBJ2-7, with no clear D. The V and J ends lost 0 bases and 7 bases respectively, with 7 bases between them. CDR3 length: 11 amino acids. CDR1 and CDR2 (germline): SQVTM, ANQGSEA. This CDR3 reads CSVEDTREQYF. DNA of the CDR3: TGCAGCGTTGAAGATACGAGAGAGCAGTACTTC.

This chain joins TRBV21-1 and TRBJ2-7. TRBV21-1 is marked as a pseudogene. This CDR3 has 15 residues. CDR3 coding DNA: TGTGCCAGCAGCCTAACCAGGGGGAGGGTATACGAGCAGTACTTC. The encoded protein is CASSLTRGRVYEQYF.

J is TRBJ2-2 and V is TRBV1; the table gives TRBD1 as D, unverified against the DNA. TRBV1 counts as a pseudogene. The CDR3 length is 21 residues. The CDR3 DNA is TGCACCAGCAGCCAATCTTCCGCCGGGACAGGGGGGAAAACGAACACCGGGGAGCTGTTTTTT. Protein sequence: CTSSQSSAGTGGKTNTGELFF.

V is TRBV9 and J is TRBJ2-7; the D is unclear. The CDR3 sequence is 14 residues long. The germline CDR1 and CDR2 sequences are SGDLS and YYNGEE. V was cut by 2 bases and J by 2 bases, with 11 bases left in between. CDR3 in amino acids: CASSVYNGPYEQYF. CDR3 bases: TGTGCCAGCAGCGTTTATAACGGTCCCTACGAGCAGTACTTC.